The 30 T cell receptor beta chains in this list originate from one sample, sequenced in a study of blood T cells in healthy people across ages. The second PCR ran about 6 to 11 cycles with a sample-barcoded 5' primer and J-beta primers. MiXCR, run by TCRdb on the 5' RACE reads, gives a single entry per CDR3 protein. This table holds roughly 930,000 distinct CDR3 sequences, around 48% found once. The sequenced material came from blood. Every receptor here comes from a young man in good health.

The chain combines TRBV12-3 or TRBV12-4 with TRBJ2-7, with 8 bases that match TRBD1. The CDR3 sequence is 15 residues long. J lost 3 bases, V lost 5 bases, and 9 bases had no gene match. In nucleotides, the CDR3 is TGTGCCAGCAGTCCCCGGACAGGGATTAACTACGAGCAGTACTTC. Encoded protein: CASSPRTGINYEQYF.

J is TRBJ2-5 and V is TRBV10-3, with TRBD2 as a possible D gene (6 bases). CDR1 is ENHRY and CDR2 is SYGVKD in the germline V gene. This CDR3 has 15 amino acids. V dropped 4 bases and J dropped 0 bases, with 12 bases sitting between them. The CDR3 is CAISVRRGYQETQYF. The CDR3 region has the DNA TGTGCCATCAGTGTACGCCGGGGGTACCAAGAGACCCAGTACTTC.

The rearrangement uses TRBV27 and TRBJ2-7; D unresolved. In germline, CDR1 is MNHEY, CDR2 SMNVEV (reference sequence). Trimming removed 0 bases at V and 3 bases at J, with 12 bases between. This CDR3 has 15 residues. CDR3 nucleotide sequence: TGTGCCAGCAGTTTATCAATTGGCCCGGGCTACGAGCAGTACTTC. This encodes CASSLSIGPGYEQYF.

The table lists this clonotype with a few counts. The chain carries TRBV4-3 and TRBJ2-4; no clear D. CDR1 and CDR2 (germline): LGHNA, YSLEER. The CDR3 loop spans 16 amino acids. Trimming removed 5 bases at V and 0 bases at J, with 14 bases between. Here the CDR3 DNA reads TGCGCCAGCAGCAGGGCGGCAGAACTAGCCAAAAACATTCAGTACTTC. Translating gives CASSRAAELAKNIQYF.

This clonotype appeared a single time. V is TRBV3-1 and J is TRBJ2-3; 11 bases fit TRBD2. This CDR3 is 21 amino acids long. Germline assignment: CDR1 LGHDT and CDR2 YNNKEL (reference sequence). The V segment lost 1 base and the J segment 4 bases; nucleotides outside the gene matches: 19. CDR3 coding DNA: TGTGCCAGCAGCCAAGCCCTAGGGGCTAGCGGGGGGCCGATGGGCGCAGATACGCAGTATTTT. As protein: CASSQALGASGGPMGADTQYF.

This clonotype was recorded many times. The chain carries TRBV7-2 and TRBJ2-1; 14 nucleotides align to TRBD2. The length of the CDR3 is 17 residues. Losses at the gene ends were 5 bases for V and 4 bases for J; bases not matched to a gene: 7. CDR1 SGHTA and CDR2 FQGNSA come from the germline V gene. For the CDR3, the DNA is TGTGCCAGCAGCCGACGGACTAGCGGGGGGAAGTACAATGAGCAGTTCTTC. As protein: CASSRRTSGGKYNEQFF.

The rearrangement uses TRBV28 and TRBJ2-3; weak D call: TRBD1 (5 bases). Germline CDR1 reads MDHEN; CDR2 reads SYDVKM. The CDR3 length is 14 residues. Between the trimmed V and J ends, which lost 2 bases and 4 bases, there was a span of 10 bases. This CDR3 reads CASSLGHAADTQYF. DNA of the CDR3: TGTGCCAGCAGTTTAGGACATGCGGCAGATACGCAGTATTTT.

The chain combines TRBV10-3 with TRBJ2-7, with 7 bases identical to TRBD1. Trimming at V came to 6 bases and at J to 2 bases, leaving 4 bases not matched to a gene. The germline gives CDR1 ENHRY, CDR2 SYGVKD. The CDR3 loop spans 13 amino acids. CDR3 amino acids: CAISDRVTYEQYF. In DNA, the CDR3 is TGTGCCATCAGCGACAGGGTGACCTACGAGCAGTACTTC.

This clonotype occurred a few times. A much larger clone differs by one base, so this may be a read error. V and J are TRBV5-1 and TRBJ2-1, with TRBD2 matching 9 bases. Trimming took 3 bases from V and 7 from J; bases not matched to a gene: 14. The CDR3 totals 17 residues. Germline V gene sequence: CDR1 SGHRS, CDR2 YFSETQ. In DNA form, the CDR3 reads TGCGCCAGCAGCTGGATCAGGGCTAGCGGGGCTTCAAATGAGCAGTTCTTC. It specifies CASSWIRASGASNEQFF.

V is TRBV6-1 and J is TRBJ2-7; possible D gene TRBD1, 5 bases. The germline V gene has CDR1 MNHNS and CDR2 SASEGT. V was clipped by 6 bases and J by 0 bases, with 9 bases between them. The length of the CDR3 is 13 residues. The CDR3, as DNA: TGTGCCAGCAGACACAGGAGCTCCTACGAGCAGTACTTC. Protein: CASRHRSSYEQYF.

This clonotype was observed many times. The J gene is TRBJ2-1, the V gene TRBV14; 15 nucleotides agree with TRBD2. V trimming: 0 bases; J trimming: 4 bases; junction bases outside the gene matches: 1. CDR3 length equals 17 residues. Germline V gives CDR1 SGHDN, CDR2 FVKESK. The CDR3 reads CASSQDGTSGGYNEQFF. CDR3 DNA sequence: TGTGCCAGCAGCCAAGATGGGACTAGCGGGGGGTACAATGAGCAGTTCTTC.

CDR3 sequence: CASSELLGGLAGTEDTQYF. The CDR3, as DNA: TGTGCCAGCAGTGAGCTGTTGGGAGGACTAGCGGGGACGGAAGATACGCAGTATTTT. The rearrangement links TRBV2 to TRBJ2-3; 12 positions match TRBD2. The CDR3 is 19 residues long. Germline V lookup: CDR1 SNHLY, CDR2 FYNNEI. Trimming at V came to 3 bases and at J to 5 bases, leaving 15 bases not matched to a gene.

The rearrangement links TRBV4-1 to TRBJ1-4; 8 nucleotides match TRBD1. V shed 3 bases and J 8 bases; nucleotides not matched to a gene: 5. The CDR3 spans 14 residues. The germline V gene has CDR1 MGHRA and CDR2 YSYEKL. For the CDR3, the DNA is TGCGCCAGCAGCCAGAACCGGGACAGGGAAAAACTGTTTTTT. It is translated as CASSQNRDREKLFF.

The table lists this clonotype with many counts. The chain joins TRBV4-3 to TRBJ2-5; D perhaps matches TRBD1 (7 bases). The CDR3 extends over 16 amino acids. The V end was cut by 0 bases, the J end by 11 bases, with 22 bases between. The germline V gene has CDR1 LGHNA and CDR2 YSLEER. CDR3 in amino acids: CASSQDNSGGQGEQYF. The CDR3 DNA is TGCGCCAGCAGCCAAGATAATTCCGGGGGCCAGGGGGAGCAGTACTTC.

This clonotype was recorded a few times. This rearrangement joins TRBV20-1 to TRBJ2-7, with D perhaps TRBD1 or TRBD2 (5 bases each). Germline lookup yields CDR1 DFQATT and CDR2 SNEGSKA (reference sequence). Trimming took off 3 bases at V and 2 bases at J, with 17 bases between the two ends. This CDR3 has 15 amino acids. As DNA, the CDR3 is TGCAGTGCTAGCCTTCCGGGACGGAAAGCCTACGAGCAGTACTTC. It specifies CSASLPGRKAYEQYF.

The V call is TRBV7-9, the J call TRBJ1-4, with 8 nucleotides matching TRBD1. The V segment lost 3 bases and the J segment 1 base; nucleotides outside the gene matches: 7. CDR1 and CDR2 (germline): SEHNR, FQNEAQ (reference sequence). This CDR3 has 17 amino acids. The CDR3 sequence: CASSFWQGAGTNEKLFF. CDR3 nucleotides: TGTGCCAGCAGCTTCTGGCAGGGGGCTGGAACTAATGAAAAACTGTTTTTT.

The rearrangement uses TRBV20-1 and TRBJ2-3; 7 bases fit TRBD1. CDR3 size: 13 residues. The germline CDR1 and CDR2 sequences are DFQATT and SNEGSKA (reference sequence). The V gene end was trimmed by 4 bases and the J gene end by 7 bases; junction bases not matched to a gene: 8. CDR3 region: CSATSDRANTQYF. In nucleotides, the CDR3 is TGCAGTGCTACGTCTGACAGGGCAAATACGCAGTATTTT.

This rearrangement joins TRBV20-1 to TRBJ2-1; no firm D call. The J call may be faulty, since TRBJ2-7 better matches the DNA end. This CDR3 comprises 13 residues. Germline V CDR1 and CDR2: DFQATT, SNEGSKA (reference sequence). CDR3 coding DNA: TGCAGTGCTAGTCCACCGAGCGCCTACGAGCAGTACTTC. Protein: CSASPPSAYEQYF.

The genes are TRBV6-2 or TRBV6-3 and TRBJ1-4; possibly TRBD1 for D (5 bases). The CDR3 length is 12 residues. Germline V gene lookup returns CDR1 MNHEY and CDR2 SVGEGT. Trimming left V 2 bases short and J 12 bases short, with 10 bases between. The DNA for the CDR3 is TGTGCCAGCAGTTACAACCGGGACCAACTGTTTTTT. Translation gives CASSYNRDQLFF.

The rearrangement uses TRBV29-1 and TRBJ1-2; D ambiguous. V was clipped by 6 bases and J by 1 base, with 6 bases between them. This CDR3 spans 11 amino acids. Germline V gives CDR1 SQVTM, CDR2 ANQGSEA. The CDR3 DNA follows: TGCAGCGTGGGATATAACTATGGCTACACCTTC. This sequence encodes CSVGYNYGYTF. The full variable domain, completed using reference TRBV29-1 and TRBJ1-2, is SAVISQKPSRDICQRGTSLTIQCQVDSQVTMMFWYRQQPGQSLTLIATANQGSEATYESGFVIDKFPISRPNLTFSTLTVSNMSPEDSSIYLCSVGYNYGYTFGSGTRLTVV.

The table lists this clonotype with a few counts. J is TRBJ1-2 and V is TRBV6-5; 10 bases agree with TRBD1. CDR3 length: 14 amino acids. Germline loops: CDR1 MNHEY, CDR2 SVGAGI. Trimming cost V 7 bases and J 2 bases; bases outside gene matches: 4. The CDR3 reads CASNKGQGNYGYTF. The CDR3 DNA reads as TGTGCCAGCAATAAGGGACAGGGGAACTATGGCTACACCTTC.

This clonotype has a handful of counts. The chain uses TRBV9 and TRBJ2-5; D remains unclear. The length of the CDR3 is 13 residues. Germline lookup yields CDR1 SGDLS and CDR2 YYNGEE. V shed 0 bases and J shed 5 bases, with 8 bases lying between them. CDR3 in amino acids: CASSVDGRETQYF. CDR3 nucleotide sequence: TGTGCCAGCAGCGTAGATGGTCGGGAGACCCAGTACTTC. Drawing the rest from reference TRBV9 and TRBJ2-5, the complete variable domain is DSGVTQTPKHLITATGQRVTLRCSPRSGDLSVYWYQQSLDQGLQFLIQYYNGEERAKGNILERFSAQQFPDLHSELNLSSLELGDSALYFCASSVDGRETQYFGPGTRLLVL.

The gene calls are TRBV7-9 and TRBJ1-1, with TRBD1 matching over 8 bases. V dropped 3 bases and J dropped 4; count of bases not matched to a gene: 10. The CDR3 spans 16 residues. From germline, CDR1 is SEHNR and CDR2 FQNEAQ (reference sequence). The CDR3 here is CASSLGTGGRVTEAFF. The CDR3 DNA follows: TGTGCCAGCAGCTTGGGAACAGGGGGACGGGTCACTGAAGCTTTCTTT.

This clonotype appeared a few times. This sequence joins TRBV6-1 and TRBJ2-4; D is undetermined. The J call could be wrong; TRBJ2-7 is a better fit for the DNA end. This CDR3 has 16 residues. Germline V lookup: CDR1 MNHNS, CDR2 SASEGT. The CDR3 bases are TGTGCCAGCAGTGAAGAGGCCGGGCAGGCACCCTACGAGCAGTACTTC. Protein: CASSEEAGQAPYEQYF.

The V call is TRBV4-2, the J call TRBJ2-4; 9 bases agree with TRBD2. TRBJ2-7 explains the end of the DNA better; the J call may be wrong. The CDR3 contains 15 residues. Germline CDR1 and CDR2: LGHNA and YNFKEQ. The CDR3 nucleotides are TGTGCCAGCAGCCAAGTGGGGACTAGCCCTGCCGAGCAGTACTTC. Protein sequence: CASSQVGTSPAEQYF.

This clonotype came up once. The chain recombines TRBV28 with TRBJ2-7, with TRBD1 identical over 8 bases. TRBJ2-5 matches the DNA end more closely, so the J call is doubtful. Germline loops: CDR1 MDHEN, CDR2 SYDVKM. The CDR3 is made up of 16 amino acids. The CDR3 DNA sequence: TGTGCCAGCAGTCCATCACAGGACAGGGTTCAAGAGACCCAGTACTTC. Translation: CASSPSQDRVQETQYF.

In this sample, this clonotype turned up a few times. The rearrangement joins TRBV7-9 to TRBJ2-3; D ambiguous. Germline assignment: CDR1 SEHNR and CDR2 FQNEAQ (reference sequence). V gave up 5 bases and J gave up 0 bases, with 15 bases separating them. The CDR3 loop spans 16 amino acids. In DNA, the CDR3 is TGTGCCAGCAGCCCCTTCAGGCAGACTAGCACAGATACGCAGTATTTT. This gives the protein CASSPFRQTSTDTQYF.

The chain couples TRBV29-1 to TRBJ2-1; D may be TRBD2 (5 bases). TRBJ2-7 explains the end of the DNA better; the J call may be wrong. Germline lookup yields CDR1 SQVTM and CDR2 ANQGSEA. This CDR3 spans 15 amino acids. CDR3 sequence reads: CSVETGNTDYNEQYF. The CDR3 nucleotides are TGCAGCGTTGAAACGGGGAACACAGACTACAATGAGCAGTACTTC.

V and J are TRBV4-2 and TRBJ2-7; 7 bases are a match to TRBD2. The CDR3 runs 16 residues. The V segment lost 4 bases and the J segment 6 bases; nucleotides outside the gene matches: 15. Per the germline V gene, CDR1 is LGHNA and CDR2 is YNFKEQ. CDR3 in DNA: TGTGCCAGCAGCCTCTCCTCCGGACGGGGGGTTGGCGAGCAGTACTTC. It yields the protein CASSLSSGRGVGEQYF.

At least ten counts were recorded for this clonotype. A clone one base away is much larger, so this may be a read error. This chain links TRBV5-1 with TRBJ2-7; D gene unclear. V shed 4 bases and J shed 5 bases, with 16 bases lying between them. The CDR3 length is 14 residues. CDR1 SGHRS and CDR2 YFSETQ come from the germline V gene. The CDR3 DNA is TGCGCCAGCAGCGTAGTCGGCGGAAACAACGAGCAGTACTTC. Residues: CASSVVGGNNEQYF.